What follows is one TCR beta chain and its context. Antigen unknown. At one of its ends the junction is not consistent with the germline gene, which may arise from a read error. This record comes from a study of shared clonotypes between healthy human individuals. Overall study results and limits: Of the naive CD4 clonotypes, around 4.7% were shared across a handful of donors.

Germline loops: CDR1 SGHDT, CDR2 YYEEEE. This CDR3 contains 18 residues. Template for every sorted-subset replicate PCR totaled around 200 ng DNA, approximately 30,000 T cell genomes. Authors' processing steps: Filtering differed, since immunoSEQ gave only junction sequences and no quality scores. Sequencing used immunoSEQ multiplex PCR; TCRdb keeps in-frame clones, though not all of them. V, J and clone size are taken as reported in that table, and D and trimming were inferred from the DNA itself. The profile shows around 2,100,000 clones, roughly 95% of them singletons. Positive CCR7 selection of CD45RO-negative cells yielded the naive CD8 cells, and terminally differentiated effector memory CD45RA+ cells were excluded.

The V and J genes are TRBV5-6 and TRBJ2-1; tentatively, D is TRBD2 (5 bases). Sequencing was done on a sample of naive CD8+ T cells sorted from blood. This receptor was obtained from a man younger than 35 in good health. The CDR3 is CASSLAEGWSSDYNKQFF. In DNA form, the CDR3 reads TGTGCCAGCAGCTTGGCCGAGGGTTGGTCCTCAGACTACAATAAGCAGTTCTTC.